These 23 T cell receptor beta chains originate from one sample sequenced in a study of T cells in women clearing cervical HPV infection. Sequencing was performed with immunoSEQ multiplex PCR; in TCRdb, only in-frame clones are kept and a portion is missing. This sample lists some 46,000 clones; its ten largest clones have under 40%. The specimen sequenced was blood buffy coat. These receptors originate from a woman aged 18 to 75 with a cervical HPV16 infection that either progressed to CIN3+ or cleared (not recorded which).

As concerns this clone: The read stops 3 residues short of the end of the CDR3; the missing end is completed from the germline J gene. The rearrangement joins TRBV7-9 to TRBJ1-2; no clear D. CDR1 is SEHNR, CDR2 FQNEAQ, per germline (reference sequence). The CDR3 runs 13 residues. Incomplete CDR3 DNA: TGTGCCAGCAGCTTAATGGTTGCCTACGAC. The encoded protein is CASSLMVAYD. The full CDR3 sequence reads CASSLMVAYDYTF.

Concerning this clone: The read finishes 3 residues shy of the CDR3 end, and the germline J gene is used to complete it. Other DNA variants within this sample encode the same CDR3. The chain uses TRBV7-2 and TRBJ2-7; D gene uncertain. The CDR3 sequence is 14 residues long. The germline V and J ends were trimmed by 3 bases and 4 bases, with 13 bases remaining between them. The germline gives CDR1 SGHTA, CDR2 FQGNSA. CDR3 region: CASSLTMEVYEQYF. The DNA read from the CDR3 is TGTGCCAGCAGCTTGACAATGGAAGTATACGAG.

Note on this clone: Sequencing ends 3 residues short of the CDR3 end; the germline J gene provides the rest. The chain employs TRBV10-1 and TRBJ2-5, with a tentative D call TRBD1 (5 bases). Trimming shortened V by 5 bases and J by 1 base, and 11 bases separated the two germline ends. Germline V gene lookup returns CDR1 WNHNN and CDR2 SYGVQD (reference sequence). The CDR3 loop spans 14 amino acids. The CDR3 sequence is CASSLQGSQETQYF. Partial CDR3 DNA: TGCGCCAGCAGTCTGCAGGGTTCCCAAGAGACC.

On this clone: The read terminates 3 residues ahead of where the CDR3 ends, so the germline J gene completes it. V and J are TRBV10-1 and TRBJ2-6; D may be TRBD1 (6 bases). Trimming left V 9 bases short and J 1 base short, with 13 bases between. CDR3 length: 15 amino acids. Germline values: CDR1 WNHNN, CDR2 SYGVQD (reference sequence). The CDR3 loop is CASSPTGSGANVLTF. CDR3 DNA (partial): TGCGCCAGTTCCCCCACAGGGTCTGGGGCCAACGTC.

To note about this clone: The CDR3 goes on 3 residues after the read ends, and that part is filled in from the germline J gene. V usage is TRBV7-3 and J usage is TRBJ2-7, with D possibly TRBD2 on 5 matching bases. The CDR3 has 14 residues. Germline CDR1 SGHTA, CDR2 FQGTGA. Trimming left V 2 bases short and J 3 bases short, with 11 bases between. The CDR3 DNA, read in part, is TGTGCCAGCAGCTTATATCCGGGGTTCTACGAG. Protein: CASSLYPGFYE. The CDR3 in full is CASSLYPGFYEQYF.

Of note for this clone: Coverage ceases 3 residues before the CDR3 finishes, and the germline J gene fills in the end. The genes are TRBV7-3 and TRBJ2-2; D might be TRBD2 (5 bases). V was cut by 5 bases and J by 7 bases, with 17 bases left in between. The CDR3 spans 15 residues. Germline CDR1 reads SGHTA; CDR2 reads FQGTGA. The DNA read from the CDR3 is TGTGCCAGCAGCCCCCCCGGGGAGAGGAGCGGGGAG. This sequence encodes CASSPPGERSGE. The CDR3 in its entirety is CASSPPGERSGELFF.

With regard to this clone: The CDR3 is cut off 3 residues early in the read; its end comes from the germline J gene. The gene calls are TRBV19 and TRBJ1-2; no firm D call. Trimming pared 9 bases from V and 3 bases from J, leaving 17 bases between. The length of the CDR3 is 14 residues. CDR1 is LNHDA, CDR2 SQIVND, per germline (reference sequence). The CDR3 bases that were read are TGTGCCAGCAGAGGGCAGGCGTACCACTATGGC. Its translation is CASRGQAYHYG. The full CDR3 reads CASRGQAYHYGYTF. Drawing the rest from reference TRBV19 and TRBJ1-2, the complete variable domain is DGGITQSPKYLFRKEGQNVTLSCEQNLNHDAMYWYRQDPGQGLRLIYYSQIVNDFQKGDIAEGYSVSREKKESFPLTVTSAQKNPTAFYLCASRGQAYHYGYTFGSGTRLTVV.

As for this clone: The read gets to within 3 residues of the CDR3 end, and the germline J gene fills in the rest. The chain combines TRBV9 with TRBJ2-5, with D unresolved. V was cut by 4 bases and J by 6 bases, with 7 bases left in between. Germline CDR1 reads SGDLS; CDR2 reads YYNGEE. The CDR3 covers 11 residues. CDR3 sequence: CASSSPQTQYF. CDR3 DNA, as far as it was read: TGTGCCAGCAGCTCCCCTCAGACC. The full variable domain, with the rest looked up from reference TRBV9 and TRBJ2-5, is DSGVTQTPKHLITATGQRVTLRCSPRSGDLSVYWYQQSLDQGLQFLIQYYNGEERAKGNILERFSAQQFPDLHSELNLSSLELGDSALYFCASSSPQTQYFGPGTRLLVL.

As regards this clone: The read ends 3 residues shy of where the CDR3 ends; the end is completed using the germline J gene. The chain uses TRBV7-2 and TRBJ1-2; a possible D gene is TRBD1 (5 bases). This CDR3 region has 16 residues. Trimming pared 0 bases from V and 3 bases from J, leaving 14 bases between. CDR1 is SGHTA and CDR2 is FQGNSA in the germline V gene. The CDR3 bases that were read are TGTGCCAGCAGCTTAGCGGGGGGAGGAGGGGACTATGGC. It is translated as CASSLAGGGGDYG. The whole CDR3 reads CASSLAGGGGDYGYTF.

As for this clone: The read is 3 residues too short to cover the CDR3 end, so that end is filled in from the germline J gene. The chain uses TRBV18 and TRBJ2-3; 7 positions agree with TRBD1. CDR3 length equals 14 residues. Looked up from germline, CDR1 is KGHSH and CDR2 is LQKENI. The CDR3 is CASSGPGQNQPQYF. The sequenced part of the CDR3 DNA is TGTGCCAGCTCAGGCCCGGGACAGAATCAGCCG.

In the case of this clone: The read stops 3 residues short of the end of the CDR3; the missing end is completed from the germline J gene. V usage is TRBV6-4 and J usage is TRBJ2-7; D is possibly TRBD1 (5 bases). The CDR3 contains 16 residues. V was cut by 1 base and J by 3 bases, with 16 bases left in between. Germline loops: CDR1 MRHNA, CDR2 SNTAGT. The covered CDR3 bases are TGTGCCAGCAGTGACTTAGTCAGGGCCCACTACTACGAG. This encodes CASSDLVRAHYYE. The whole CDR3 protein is CASSDLVRAHYYEQYF.

The CDR3 DNA, read in part, is TGTGCCAGTAGAGTAGGGTGGGGACTCGGCACAGATACC. Translating it yields CASRVGWGLGTDT. The CDR3, in full, reads CASRVGWGLGTDTYTF. The V and J genes are TRBV19 and TRBJ1-2; a possible D gene is TRBD1 (5 bases). With the read ending 3 residues before the CDR3 end, the germline J gene is used to fill in that end. The germline CDR1 and CDR2 sequences are LNHDA and SQIVND (reference sequence). The CDR3 has 16 amino acids. Full variable domain (rest looked up from reference TRBV19 and TRBJ1-2): DGGITQSPKYLFRKEGQNVTLSCEQNLNHDAMYWYRQDPGQGLRLIYYSQIVNDFQKGDIAEGYSVSREKKESFPLTVTSAQKNPTAFYLCASRVGWGLGTDTYTFGSGTRLTVV.

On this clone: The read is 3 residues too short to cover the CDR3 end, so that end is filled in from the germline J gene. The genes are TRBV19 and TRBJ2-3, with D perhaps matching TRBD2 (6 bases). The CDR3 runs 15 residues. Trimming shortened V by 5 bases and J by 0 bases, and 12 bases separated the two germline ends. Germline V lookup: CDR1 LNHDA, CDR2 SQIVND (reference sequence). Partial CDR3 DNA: TGTGCCAGTAGTTCCCAGGGAGGAAGCACAGATACG. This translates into CASSSQGGSTDT. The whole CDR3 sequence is CASSSQGGSTDTQYF. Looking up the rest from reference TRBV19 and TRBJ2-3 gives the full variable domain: DGGITQSPKYLFRKEGQNVTLSCEQNLNHDAMYWYRQDPGQGLRLIYYSQIVNDFQKGDIAEGYSVSREKKESFPLTVTSAQKNPTAFYLCASSSQGGSTDTQYFGPGTRLTVL.

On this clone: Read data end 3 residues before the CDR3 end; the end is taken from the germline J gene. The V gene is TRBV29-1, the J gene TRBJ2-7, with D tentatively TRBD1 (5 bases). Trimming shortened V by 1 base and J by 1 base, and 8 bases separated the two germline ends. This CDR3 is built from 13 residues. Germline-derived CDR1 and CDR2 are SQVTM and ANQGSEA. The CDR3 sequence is CSVEVGDSYEQYF. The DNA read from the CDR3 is TGCAGCGTTGAAGTAGGGGATTCCTACGAG.

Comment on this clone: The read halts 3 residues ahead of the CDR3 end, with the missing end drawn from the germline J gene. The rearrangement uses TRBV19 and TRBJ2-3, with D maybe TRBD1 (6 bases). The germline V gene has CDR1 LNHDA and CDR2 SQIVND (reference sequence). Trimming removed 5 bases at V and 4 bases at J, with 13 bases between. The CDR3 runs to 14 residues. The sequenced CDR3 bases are TGTGCCAGTAGTCTCGCCTGGACAGCAGATACG. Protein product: CASSLAWTADT. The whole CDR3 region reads CASSLAWTADTQYF.

The covered CDR3 bases are TGTGCCAGCAGGAAATCCGGGGGATCTAGCACAGATACG. Translation: CASRKSGGSSTDT. The complete CDR3 protein is CASRKSGGSSTDTQYF. V and J are TRBV6-4 and TRBJ2-3; D possibly corresponds to TRBD2 (6 bases). The read gets to within 3 residues of the CDR3 end, and the germline J gene fills in the rest. Germline CDR1 and CDR2: MRHNA and SNTAGT. V was shortened by 6 bases and J by 0 bases, with 16 bases between the two germline ends. This CDR3 spans 16 amino acids.

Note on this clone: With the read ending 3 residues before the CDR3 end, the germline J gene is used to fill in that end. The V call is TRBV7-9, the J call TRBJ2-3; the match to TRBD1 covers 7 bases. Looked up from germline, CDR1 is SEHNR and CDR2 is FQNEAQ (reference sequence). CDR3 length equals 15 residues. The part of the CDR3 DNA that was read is TGTGCCAGCAGCTTAGCGGCGGACAGGAATCAGCCG. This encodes CASSLAADRNQP. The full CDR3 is CASSLAADRNQPQYF.

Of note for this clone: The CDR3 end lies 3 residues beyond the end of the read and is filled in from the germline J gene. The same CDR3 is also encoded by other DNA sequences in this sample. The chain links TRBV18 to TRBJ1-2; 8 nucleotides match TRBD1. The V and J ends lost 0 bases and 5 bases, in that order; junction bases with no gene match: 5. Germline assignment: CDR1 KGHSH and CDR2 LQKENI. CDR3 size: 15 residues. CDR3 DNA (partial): TGTGCCAGCTCACCACCAGGACAGGGAGCGTATGGC. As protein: CASSPPGQGAYG. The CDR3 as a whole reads CASSPPGQGAYGYTF.

The CDR3 loop reads CASSTGTSGSGETQYF. CDR3 DNA, as far as it was read: TGTGCCAGCAGCACCGGGACTAGCGGGAGTGGAGAGACG. This sequence joins TRBV7-6 and TRBJ2-3; 14 bases align to TRBD2. The missing CDR3 end, 3 residues past where the read stops, is filled in from the germline J gene. This CDR3 is 16 amino acids long. CDR1 SGHVS and CDR2 FNYEAQ come from the germline V gene.

The CDR3 DNA, read in part, is TGTGCCAGCAGCCTAGGGGGGGCCGTTTTGGGAGAGACC. Translated, it gives CASSLGGAVLGET. The full CDR3 sequence reads CASSLGGAVLGETQYF. The V call is TRBV7-3, the J call TRBJ2-5, with TRBD2 as a possible D gene (7 bases). The sequence runs out 3 residues before the end of the CDR3; the remainder is reconstructed from the germline J gene. V was trimmed by 5 bases and J by 4 bases, leaving 20 bases between them. CDR3 length: 16 amino acids. Germline assignment: CDR1 SGHTA and CDR2 FQGTGA.

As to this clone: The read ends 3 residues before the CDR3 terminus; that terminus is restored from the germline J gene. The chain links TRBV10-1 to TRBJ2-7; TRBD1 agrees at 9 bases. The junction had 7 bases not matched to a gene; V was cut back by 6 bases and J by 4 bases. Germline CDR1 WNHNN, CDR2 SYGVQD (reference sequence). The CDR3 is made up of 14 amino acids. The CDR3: CASRRGQGKYEQYF. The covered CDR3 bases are TGCGCCAGCAGGAGGGGACAGGGCAAATACGAG.

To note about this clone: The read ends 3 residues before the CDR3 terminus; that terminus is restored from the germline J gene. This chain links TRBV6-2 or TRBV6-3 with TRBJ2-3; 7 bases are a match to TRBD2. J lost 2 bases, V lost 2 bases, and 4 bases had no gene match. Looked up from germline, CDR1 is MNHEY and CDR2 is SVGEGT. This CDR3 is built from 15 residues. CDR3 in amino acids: CASSYLAEHTDTQYF. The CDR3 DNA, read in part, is TGTGCCAGCAGTTACCTAGCGGAGCACACAGATACG.

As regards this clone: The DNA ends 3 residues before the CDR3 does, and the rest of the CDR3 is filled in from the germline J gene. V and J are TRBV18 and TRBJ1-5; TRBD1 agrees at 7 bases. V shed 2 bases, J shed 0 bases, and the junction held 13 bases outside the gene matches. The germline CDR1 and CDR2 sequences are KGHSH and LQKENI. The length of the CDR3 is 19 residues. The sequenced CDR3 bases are TGTGCCAGCTCACCAATCTTAATTTGGGACAGTCATAGCAATCAGCCC. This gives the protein CASSPILIWDSHSNQP. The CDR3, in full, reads CASSPILIWDSHSNQPQHF.